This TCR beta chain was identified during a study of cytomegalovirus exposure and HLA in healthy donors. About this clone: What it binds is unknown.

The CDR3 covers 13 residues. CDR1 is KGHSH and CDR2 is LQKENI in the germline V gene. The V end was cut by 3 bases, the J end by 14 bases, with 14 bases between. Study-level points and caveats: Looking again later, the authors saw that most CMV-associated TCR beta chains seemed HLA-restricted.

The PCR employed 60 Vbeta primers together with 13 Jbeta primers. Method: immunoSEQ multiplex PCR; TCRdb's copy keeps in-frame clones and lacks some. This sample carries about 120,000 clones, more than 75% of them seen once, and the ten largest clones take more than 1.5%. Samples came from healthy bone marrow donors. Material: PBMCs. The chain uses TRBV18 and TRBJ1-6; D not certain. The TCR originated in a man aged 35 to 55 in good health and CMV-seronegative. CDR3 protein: CASSPDGAVTLHF. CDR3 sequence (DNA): TGTGCCAGCTCACCCGACGGAGCCGTCACCCTCCACTTT.